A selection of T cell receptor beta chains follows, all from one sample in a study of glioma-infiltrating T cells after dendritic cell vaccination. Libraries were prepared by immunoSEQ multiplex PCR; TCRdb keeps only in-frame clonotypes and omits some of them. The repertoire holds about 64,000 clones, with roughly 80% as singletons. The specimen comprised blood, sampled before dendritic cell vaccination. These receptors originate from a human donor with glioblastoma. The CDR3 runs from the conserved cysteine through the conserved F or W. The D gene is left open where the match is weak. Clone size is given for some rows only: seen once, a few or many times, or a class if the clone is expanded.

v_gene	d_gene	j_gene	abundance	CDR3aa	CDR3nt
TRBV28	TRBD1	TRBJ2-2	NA	CASSPHRGTGELFF	TGTGCCAGCAGTCCCCACAGGGGGACCGGGGAGCTGTTTTTT
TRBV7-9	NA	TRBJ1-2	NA	CASSAGNYGYTF	TGTGCCAGCAGCGCCGGGAACTATGGCTACACCTTC
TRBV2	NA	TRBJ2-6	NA	CASSAPTGLRSGANVLTF	TGTGCCAGCAGTGCCCCAACAGGCCTGAGATCTGGGGCCAACGTCCTGACTTTC
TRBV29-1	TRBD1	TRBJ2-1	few	CSVEERWTGEREQFF	TGCAGCGTTGAAGAAAGATGGACAGGGGAGCGCGAGCAGTTCTTC
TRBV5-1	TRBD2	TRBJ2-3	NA	CASSSRLAGGTDTQYF	TGCGCCAGCAGCTCTAGACTAGCGGGGGGGACAGATACGCAGTATTTT
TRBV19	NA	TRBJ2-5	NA	CASNPSGVETQYF	TGTGCCAGTAACCCATCGGGTGTAGAGACCCAGTACTTC
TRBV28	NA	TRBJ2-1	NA	CASSQGLPNGGDEQFF	TGTGCCAGCAGCCAGGGACTCCCGAATGGAGGGGATGAGCAGTTCTTC
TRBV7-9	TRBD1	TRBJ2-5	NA	CASSLEGASVQYF	TGTGCCAGCAGCTTAGAGGGGGCCAGTGTCCAGTACTTC
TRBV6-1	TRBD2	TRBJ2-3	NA	CASTAAGGPTDTQYF	TGTGCCAGCACCGCAGCGGGGGGACCCACAGATACGCAGTATTTT
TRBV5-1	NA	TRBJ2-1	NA	CASSLGQPNEQFF	TGCGCCAGCAGCTTGGGACAGCCCAATGAGCAGTTCTTC
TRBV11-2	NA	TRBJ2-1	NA	CASSLDMREQFF	TGTGCCAGCAGCTTAGATATGAGGGAGCAGTTCTTC
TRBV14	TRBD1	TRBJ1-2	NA	CASSQTGQGYGYTF	TGTGCCAGCAGCCAAACGGGACAGGGGTATGGCTACACCTTC
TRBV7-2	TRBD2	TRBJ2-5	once	CASSPSGGWETQYF	TGTGCCAGCAGCCCGAGCGGGGGCTGGGAGACCCAGTACTTC
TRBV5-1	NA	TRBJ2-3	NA	CASSLGGSDTQYF	TGCGCCAGCAGCTTGGGAGGGTCAGATACGCAGTATTTT
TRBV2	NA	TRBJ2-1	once	CASWTDRSYNEQFF	TGTGCCAGCTGGACAGATCGCTCCTACAATGAGCAGTTCTTC
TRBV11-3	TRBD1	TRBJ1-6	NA	CASSRNGQGHSPLHF	TGTGCCAGCAGCCGCAACGGACAGGGGCATTCACCCCTCCACTTT
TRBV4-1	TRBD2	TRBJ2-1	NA	CASSQAGGPVSHEQFF	TGCGCCAGCAGCCAGGCGGGGGGGCCGGTTTCCCATGAGCAGTTCTTC
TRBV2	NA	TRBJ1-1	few	CASRFEDSLGGGTEAFF	TGTGCCAGCAGATTTGAGGACAGTCTAGGTGGTGGCACTGAAGCTTTCTTT
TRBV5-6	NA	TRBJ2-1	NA	CASSSKAASNEQFF	TGTGCCAGCAGCTCAAAAGCGGCCTCCAATGAGCAGTTCTTC
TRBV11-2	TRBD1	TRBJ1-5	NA	CASSMGQGANQPQHF	TGTGCCAGCAGCATGGGACAGGGTGCAAATCAGCCCCAGCATTTT
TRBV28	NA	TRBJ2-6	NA	CASKEGAGANVLTF	TGTGCCAGCAAAGAAGGGGCTGGGGCCAACGTCCTGACTTTC
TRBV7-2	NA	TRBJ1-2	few	CASSQHQGMGGYTF	TGTGCCAGCAGCCAGCATCAGGGTATGGGTGGCTACACCTTC
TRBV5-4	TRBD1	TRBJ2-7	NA	CASSRQGYEQYF	TGTGCCAGCAGCCGACAGGGCTACGAGCAGTACTTC
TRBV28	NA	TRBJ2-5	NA	CASSPRRGGSQETQYF	TGTGCCAGCAGTCCACGGAGGGGGGGCAGCCAAGAGACCCAGTACTTC
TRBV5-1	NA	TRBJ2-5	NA	CASTQGGAGGIQETQYF	TGCGCCAGCACCCAAGGTGGGGCAGGGGGGATCCAAGAGACCCAGTACTTC
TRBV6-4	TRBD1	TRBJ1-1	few	CASSGLQGTEAFF	TGTGCCAGCAGTGGGTTACAGGGGACTGAAGCTTTCTTT
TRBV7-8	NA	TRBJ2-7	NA	CASSLWGPSSYEQYF	TGTGCCAGCAGCTTGTGGGGCCCCTCCTCGTACGAGCAGTACTTC
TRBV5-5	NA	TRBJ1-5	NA	CASSSAAGSNQPQHF	TGTGCCAGCAGCTCCGCGGCAGGGAGCAATCAGCCCCAGCATTTT
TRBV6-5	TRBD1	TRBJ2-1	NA	CASSYSTGSYNEQFF	TGTGCCAGCAGTTACTCGACAGGGTCCTACAATGAGCAGTTCTTC
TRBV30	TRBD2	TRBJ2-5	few	CAWSPKRGKETQYF	TGTGCCTGGAGCCCTAAGCGGGGAAAAGAGACCCAGTACTTC
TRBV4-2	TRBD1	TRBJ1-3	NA	CASSPKGTGAAGNTIYF	TGTGCCAGCAGCCCGAAAGGGACAGGGGCAGCGGGAAACACCATATATTTT
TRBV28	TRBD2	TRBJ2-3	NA	CASSLTLGGEEDTQYF	TGTGCCAGCAGTTTAACTTTGGGGGGGGAGGAAGATACGCAGTATTTT
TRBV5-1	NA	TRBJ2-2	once	CASSLGLANTGELFF	TGCGCCAGCAGCTTAGGCCTAGCGAACACCGGGGAGCTGTTTTTT
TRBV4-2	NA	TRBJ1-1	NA	CASSQDIRRQPPEAFF	TGTGCCAGCAGCCAAGATATTCGAAGACAGCCCCCTGAAGCTTTCTTT
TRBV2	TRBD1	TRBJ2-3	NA	CASEFDRDEGTDTQYF	TGTGCCAGCGAATTCGACAGGGACGAGGGCACAGATACGCAGTATTTT
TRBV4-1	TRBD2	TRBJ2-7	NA	CASSQDSTSGAREQYF	TGCGCCAGCAGCCAAGATAGTACTAGCGGGGCTCGCGAGCAGTACTTC
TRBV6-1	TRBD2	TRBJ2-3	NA	CAGRGGLSTDTQYF	TGTGCGGGGCGCGGGGGGCTAAGCACAGATACGCAGTATTTT
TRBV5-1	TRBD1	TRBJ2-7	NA	CASSLWTGDIYEQYF	TGCGCCAGCAGCTTATGGACAGGGGACATCTACGAGCAGTACTTC
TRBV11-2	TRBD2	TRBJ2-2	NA	CASSSLAGLGELFF	TGTGCCAGCAGCTCCTTAGCGGGGCTCGGGGAGCTGTTTTTT
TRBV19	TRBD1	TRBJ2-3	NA	CASSMRDRPDTQYF	TGTGCCAGTAGTATGAGGGACAGACCAGATACGCAGTATTTT
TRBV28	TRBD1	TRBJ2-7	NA	CASRAGGNPYEQYF	TGTGCCAGCAGGGCAGGGGGCAATCCTTACGAGCAGTACTTC
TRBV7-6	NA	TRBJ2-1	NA	CASSLGRAIYNEQFF	TGTGCCAGCAGCTTAGGGAGGGCAATCTACAATGAGCAGTTCTTC